These 25 T cell receptor beta chains originate from one sample sequenced in a study of tumor-infiltrating lymphocytes in oesophageal squamous cell carcinoma. In TCRdb, the PCR reads were re-called with MiXCR into one record per CDR3 protein. This table holds some 25,000 distinct CDR3 sequences, roughly 35% found once. The sequenced sample consisted of esophageal tumor tissue. Receptors were obtained from a male donor with esophageal squamous cell carcinoma.

V gene TRBV7-6 combines with J gene TRBJ2-3; TRBD2 might be the D (7 bases). The CDR3 extends over 15 amino acids. Trimming shortened V by 5 bases and J by 0 bases, and 12 bases separated the two germline ends. CDR1 and CDR2 (germline): SGHVS, FNYEAQ. The CDR3 spells CASSQGGVSTDTQYF. CDR3 DNA sequence: TGTGCCAGCAGCCAAGGGGGGGTAAGCACAGATACGCAGTATTTT.

This chain links TRBV6-1 with TRBJ2-7; possible D gene TRBD2, 6 bases. The closer fit of TRBJ2-5 to the DNA end suggests the J call may be wrong. The CDR3 totals 15 residues. From germline, CDR1 is MNHNS and CDR2 SASEGT. The CDR3, as DNA: TGTGCCAGCAGTGAAGCGGTCGGGGGACAAGAGACCCAGTACTTC. Its translation: CASSEAVGGQETQYF.

The chain combines TRBV10-3 with TRBJ2-1; 8 nucleotides line up with TRBD1. TRBJ2-7 explains the end of the DNA better; the J call may be wrong. This CDR3 is built from 13 residues. CDR1 and CDR2 from the germline V gene are ENHRY and SYGVKD. CDR3 protein: CAISERTGLEQYF. CDR3 sequence (DNA): TGTGCCATCAGTGAAAGGACAGGGCTCGAGCAGTACTTC.

Ten or more counts support this clonotype. The chain links TRBV11-2 to TRBJ2-2; D perhaps matches TRBD2 (5 bases). Germline V lookup: CDR1 SGHAT, CDR2 FQNNGV. With 5 bases removed from V and 5 bases from J, the gap between germline ends came to 21 bases. This CDR3 comprises 17 residues. The DNA of the CDR3 is TGTGCCAGCAGCCGGGCGGGCCTCTACAAGGGAACCGGGGAGCTGTTTTTT. This sequence encodes CASSRAGLYKGTGELFF.

In this sample, this clonotype is medium-sized. V usage is TRBV11-2 and J usage is TRBJ2-2; TRBD1 might be the D (5 bases). V was trimmed by 2 bases and J by 4 bases, leaving 17 bases between them. The V gene's germline CDR1 is SGHAT and CDR2 FQNNGV. The CDR3 contains 17 residues. The CDR3 spells CASSLIRQGRFTGELFF. CDR3 nucleotides: TGTGCCAGCAGCTTAATCCGCCAGGGCCGTTTCACCGGGGAGCTGTTTTTT.

The chain combines TRBV7-2 with TRBJ2-3; D is perhaps TRBD1 (6 bases). The DNA end favors TRBJ2-7, so the J call may be wrong. Per the germline V gene, CDR1 is SGHTA and CDR2 is FQGNSA. This CDR3 has 15 amino acids. CDR3 nucleotide sequence: TGTGCCAGCAGCTTAGAACAGGGACGAGCCTACGAGCAGTACTTC. Amino acid sequence: CASSLEQGRAYEQYF.

This clonotype has at least ten counts. This chain joins TRBV5-1 and TRBJ2-7; a weak D match, TRBD1 (6 bases). This CDR3 contains 14 residues. Between the trimmed V and J ends, which lost 0 bases and 2 bases, there was a span of 9 bases. Germline V CDR1 and CDR2: SGHRS, YFSETQ. DNA for the CDR3: TGCGCCAGCAGCTTGGACAGGGCTACCTACGAGCAGTACTTC. This gives the protein CASSLDRATYEQYF.

The count of this clonotype is one. The V and J genes are TRBV7-8 and TRBJ2-1; TRBD2 matches 8 bases. The CDR3 consists of 17 residues. V lost 4 bases to trimming and J lost 8 bases; unmatched junction nucleotides: 16. CDR1 and CDR2 from the germline V gene are SGHVS and FQNEAQ. The CDR3 loop reads CASSSPYIGLALDEQFF. In DNA, the CDR3 is TGTGCCAGCAGCTCCCCATATATCGGACTAGCCCTGGATGAGCAGTTCTTC. Supplemented by reference TRBV7-8 and TRBJ2-1, the full variable domain reads GAGVSQSPRYKVAKRGQDVALRCDPISGHVSLFWYQQALGQGPEFLTYFQNEAQLDKSGLPSDRFFAERPEGSVSTLKIQRTQQEDSAVYLCASSSPYIGLALDEQFFGPGTRLTVL.

This clonotype appeared many times. V usage is TRBV27 and J usage is TRBJ1-1, with TRBD1 as a possible D gene (6 bases). The CDR3 is 13 residues long. V shed 2 bases and J shed 4 bases, with 8 bases lying between them. Looked up from germline, CDR1 is MNHEY and CDR2 is SMNVEV (reference sequence). CDR3 sequence (DNA): TGTGCCAGCAGTTTACTCAGGGGCACTGAAGCTTTCTTT. It specifies CASSLLRGTEAFF.

Remarks on this clonotype: The junction and the germline gene differ at one end; a read error may be behind it. The chain has TRBV10-2 and TRBJ2-5, with TRBD1 identical over 11 bases. The germline gives CDR1 WSHSY, CDR2 SAAADI. This CDR3 is 16 amino acids long. The CDR3 region is CASSKNPGQGDSPLHF. The CDR3 DNA reads TGCGCCAGCAGTAAAAATCCGGGACAGGGGGATTCACCCCTCCACTTC.

This clonotype was counted at least ten times. The chain joins TRBV6-1 to TRBJ1-4, with D tentatively TRBD1 (6 bases). Germline V gene lookup returns CDR1 MNHNS and CDR2 SASEGT. V shed 6 bases and J shed 2 bases, with 10 bases lying between them. This CDR3 is built from 14 residues. For the CDR3, the DNA is TGTGCCAGCAGGCAAACAGGGACTAATGAAAAACTGTTTTTT. The encoded protein is CASRQTGTNEKLFF.

Judged by abundance, this clonotype is large. The chain has TRBV27 and TRBJ2-3; perhaps TRBD1 as D (6 bases). Between the trimmed V and J ends, which lost 4 bases and 6 bases, there was a span of 20 bases. CDR1 is MNHEY, CDR2 SMNVEV, per germline (reference sequence). This CDR3 is 16 amino acids long. The CDR3 spells CASSSYRDHSVDTQYF. CDR3 in DNA: TGTGCCAGCAGTTCCTACAGGGATCATAGTGTGGATACGCAGTATTTT.

This rearrangement joins TRBV7-8 to TRBJ2-5; 9 positions agree with TRBD1. Unmatched junction bases numbered 1, after V lost 1 base and J lost 1 base. CDR3 length: 15 residues. The germline CDR1 and CDR2 sequences are SGHVS and FQNEAQ. The CDR3 loop is CASSLGGQGQETQYF. Here the CDR3 DNA reads TGTGCCAGCAGCTTAGGGGGACAGGGCCAAGAGACCCAGTACTTC.

This clonotype is medium-sized (0.01 to 0.1%) in the sample. CDR3 in amino acids: CASSFTGEETQYF. CDR3 sequence (DNA): TGTGCCAGCAGCTTCACGGGGGAAGAGACCCAGTACTTC. This rearrangement joins TRBV7-8 to TRBJ2-5; D is possibly TRBD2 (6 bases). CDR3 length: 13 residues. The germline V gene encodes CDR1 SGHVS and CDR2 FQNEAQ. V was clipped by 3 bases and J by 3 bases, with 8 bases between them. Based on the CDR3 plus reference TRBV7-8 and TRBJ2-5, the full variable domain is GAGVSQSPRYKVAKRGQDVALRCDPISGHVSLFWYQQALGQGPEFLTYFQNEAQLDKSGLPSDRFFAERPEGSVSTLKIQRTQQEDSAVYLCASSFTGEETQYFGPGTRLLVL.

This chain uses TRBV19 with TRBJ1-4; tentative D call: TRBD1 (5 bases). Trimming cost V 5 bases and J 5 bases, with 18 bases left between them. The germline V gene has CDR1 LNHDA and CDR2 SQIVND (reference sequence). This CDR3 region has 16 residues. The CDR3: CASSPNRRLLNEKLFF. CDR3 in DNA: TGTGCCAGTAGTCCCAACAGGCGGTTGCTGAATGAAAAACTGTTTTTT. Full variable domain (rest looked up from reference TRBV19 and TRBJ1-4): DGGITQSPKYLFRKEGQNVTLSCEQNLNHDAMYWYRQDPGQGLRLIYYSQIVNDFQKGDIAEGYSVSREKKESFPLTVTSAQKNPTAFYLCASSPNRRLLNEKLFFGSGTQLSVL.

This clonotype appeared many times. This clone may be a read error of a much larger clone one base away. The genes are TRBV7-3 and TRBJ2-1; TRBD2 matches 12 bases. Matching the DNA end better, TRBJ2-7 makes the J call doubtful. Germline assignment: CDR1 SGHTA and CDR2 FQGTGA. This CDR3 region has 15 residues. CDR3 in DNA: TGTGCCAGCAGCCTAGCGGGAGGGGCCCACAATGAGCAGTACTTC. Protein: CASSLAGGAHNEQYF.

This clonotype was found many times. The chain is built from TRBV9 and TRBJ2-1; TRBD1 matches at 9 bases. This CDR3 is built from 15 residues. V trimming: 1 base; J trimming: 8 bases; junction bases outside the gene matches: 7. From germline, CDR1 is SGDLS and CDR2 YYNGEE. This chain's CDR3 is CASSVPPTGGDEQFF. The CDR3 bases are TGTGCCAGCAGCGTACCCCCCACAGGGGGCGATGAGCAGTTCTTC.

The rearrangement links TRBV7-2 to TRBJ1-6; D possibly corresponds to TRBD1 (5 bases). Germline V gene lookup returns CDR1 SGHTA and CDR2 FQGNSA. This CDR3 region has 13 residues. The V and J ends lost 3 bases and 7 bases respectively, with 7 bases between them. CDR3 nucleotide sequence: TGTGCCAGCAGCTTTGAGGGGAATTCACCCCTCCACTTT. Its protein is CASSFEGNSPLHF.

The rearrangement joins TRBV7-3 to TRBJ2-3; 10 bases align to TRBD1. Looked up from germline, CDR1 is SGHTA and CDR2 is FQGTGA. This CDR3 region has 15 residues. The trim removed 5 bases at V and 6 bases at J, leaving 8 bases unmatched. Here the CDR3 DNA reads TGTGCCAGCAGCCCCTGGGACAGGGGAGCGGATACGCAGTATTTT. As protein: CASSPWDRGADTQYF.

Ten or more counts support this clonotype. The genes are TRBV7-8 and TRBJ2-1, with D possibly being TRBD2 (5 bases). Trimming removed 5 bases at V and 0 bases at J, with 11 bases between. Germline lookup yields CDR1 SGHVS and CDR2 FQNEAQ. The CDR3 loop spans 15 amino acids. In DNA, the CDR3 is TGTGCCAGCAGCATTTCCCGGGGCTCCTACAATGAGCAGTTCTTC. Protein product: CASSISRGSYNEQFF.

The V call is TRBV7-9, the J call TRBJ2-1; 7 bases are a match to TRBD1. With V trimmed by 4 bases and J by 4 bases, 22 bases remained unmatched. Germline V gene sequence: CDR1 SEHNR, CDR2 FQNEAQ (reference sequence). This CDR3 has 20 amino acids. The CDR3 is CASSSTTPGQAIFTYNEQFF. The CDR3 bases are TGTGCCAGCAGCTCCACCACTCCCGGACAGGCAATCTTCACATACAATGAGCAGTTCTTC.

Regarding this clonotype: Given a much more abundant clone one base away, this may be a read error. The V and J genes are TRBV4-1 and TRBJ2-4; 13 positions agree with TRBD2. Gene TRBJ2-1 matches the end of the DNA better, so the J call may be wrong. Germline V gene data show CDR1 as MGHRA and CDR2 as YSYEKL. This CDR3 has 17 residues. The CDR3 reads CASSPEGTSGAYYEQFF. Here the CDR3 DNA reads TGCGCCAGCAGCCCCGAGGGGACTAGCGGGGCCTACTATGAGCAGTTCTTC.

This clonotype is a singleton in its sample. Since no conserved phenylalanine or tryptophan closes the CDR3, a read error is the likely cause. The DNA is left out, because the CDR3 cannot be placed on it with certainty; the CDR3 is given as TCRdb lists it. J is TRBJ2-7 and V is TRBV5-4; the DNA was not used to check the table's D call, TRBD2. Germline V gene data show CDR1 as SGHNT and CDR2 as YYREEE (reference sequence). Counting both end residues, the CDR3 totals 17 amino acids. CDR3 loop: CASTLWRGGGETQYFGS.

This clonotype was counted between two and nine times. The chain combines TRBV2 with TRBJ2-4; possibly TRBD2 for D (5 bases). TRBJ2-7 matches the DNA end more closely, so the J call is doubtful. The germline gives CDR1 SNHLY, CDR2 FYNNEI. This CDR3 has 15 amino acids. The CDR3 here is CASSEKFGGRGEQYF. CDR3 nucleotides: TGTGCCAGCAGTGAAAAATTTGGAGGCCGGGGCGAGCAGTACTTC.

In the case of this clonotype: It is likely a read error, because the conserved phenylalanine at the end of the CDR3 is missing. No DNA is shown, since the ends of the CDR3 on it are uncertain; the CDR3 is the one TCRdb lists. The chain combines TRBV28 with TRBJ2-1; the listed D gene, TRBD1, was not tested against the DNA. Germline V lookup: CDR1 MDHEN, CDR2 SYDVKM. Ends included, the CDR3 has 16 residues. The CDR3 loop reads CASRWGGRGYGYTFGS.